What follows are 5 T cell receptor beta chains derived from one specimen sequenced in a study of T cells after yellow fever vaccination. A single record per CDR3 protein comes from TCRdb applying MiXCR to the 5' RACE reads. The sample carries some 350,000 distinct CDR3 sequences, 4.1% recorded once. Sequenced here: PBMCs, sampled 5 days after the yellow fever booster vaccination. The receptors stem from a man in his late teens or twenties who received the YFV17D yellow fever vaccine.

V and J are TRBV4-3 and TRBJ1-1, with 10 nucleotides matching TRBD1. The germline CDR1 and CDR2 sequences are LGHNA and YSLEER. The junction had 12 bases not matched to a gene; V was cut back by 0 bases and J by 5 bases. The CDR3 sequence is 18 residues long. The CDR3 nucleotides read TGCGCCAGCAGCCAAGATGACCGCTCGACAGGGGGCTGGACTGAAGCTTTCTTT. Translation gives CASSQDDRSTGGWTEAFF.

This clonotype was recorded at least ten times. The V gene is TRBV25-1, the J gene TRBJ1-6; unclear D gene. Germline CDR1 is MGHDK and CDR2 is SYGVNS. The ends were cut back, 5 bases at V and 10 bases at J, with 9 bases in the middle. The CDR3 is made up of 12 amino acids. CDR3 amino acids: CASSSSGSPLHF. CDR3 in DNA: TGTGCCAGCAGTTCCTCGGGATCACCCCTCCACTTT. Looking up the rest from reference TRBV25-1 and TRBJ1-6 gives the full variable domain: EADIYQTPRYLVIGTGKKITLECSQTMGHDKMYWYQQDPGMELHLIHYSYGVNSTEKGDLSSESTVSRIRTEHFPLTLESARPSHTSQYLCASSSSGSPLHFGNGTRLTVT.

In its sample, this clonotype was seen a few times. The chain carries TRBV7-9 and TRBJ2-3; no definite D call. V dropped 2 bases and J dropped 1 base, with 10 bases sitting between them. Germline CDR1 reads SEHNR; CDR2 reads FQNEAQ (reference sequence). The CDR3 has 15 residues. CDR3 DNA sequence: TGTGCCAGCAGCTTATCGCAGGTCCGCACAGATACGCAGTATTTT. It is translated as CASSLSQVRTDTQYF.

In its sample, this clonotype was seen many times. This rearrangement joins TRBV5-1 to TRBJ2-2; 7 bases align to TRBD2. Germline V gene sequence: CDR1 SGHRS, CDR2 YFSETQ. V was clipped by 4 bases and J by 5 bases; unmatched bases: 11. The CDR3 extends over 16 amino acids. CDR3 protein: CASSPDINGGTGELFF. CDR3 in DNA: TGCGCCAGCAGCCCGGACATCAACGGGGGGACCGGGGAGCTGTTTTTT.

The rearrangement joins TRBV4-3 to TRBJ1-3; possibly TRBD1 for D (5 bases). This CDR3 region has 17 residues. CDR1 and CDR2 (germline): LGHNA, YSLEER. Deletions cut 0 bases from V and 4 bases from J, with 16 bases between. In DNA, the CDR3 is TGCGCCAGCAGCCAAGATTGGGCCCCAGGGAAAGGAAACACCATATATTTT. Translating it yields CASSQDWAPGKGNTIYF.